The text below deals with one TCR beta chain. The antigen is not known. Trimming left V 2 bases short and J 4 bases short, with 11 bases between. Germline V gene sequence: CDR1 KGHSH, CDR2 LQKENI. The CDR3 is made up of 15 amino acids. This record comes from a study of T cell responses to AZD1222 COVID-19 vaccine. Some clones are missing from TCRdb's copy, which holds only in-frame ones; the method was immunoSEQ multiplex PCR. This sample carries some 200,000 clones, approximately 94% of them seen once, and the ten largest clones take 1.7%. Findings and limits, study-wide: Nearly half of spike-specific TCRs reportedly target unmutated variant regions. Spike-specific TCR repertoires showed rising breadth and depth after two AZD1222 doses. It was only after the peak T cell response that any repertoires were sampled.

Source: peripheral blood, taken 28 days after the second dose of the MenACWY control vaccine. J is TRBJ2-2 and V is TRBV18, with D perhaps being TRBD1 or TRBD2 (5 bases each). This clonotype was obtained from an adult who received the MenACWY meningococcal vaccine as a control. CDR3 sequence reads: CASSPGGLGTGELFF. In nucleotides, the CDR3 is TGTGCCAGCTCACCAGGGGGTCTGGGCACCGGGGAGCTGTTTTTT.